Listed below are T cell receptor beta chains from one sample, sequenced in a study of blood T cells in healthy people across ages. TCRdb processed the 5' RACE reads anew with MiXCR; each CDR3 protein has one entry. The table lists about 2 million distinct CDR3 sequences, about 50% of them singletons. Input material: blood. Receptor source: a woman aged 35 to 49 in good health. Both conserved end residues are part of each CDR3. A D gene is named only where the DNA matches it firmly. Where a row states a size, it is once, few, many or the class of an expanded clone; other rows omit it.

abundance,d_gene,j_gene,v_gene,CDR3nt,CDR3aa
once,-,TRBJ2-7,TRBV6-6,TGTGCCAGCAGTTACCCAGACAGCGGCGAGCAGTACTTC,CASSYPDSGEQYF
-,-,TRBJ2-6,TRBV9,TGTGCCAGCAGCGCGGCGGGCCGTGTCTCTGGGGCCAACGTCCTGACTTTC,CASSAAGRVSGANVLTF
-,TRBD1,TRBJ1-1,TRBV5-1,TGCGCCAGCAGCCTGGAGGGACAGGGGGTCTCCGAAGCTTTCTTT,CASSLEGQGVSEAFF
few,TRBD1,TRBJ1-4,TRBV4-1,TGCGCCAGCAGCTCGGCCGGGACAGGGAATGAAAAACTGTTTTTT,CASSSAGTGNEKLFF
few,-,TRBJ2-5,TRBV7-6,TGTGCCAGCAGCTCTCTCCTCCCCGGGCCTATCCAAGAGACCCAGTACTTC,CASSSLLPGPIQETQYF
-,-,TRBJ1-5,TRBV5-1,TGCGCCAGCAGCTGGGGGGGGGGCGATCAGCCCCAGCATTTT,CASSWGGGDQPQHF
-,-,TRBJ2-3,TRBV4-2,TGTGCCAGCAGCCAAAGTAGTTTGAGCACAGATACGCAGTATTTT,CASSQSSLSTDTQYF
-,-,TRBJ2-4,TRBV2,TGTGCCAGCAGGGAACAGACAGCCAAAAACATTCAGTACTTC,CASREQTAKNIQYF
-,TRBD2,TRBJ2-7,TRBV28,TGTGCCAGCAGTTTTATAGGACTAGCGGGAAACGAGCAGTACTTC,CASSFIGLAGNEQYF
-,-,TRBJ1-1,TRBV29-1,TGCAGCGTTGTTGAAGGAGCCACTGAAGCTTTCTTT,CSVVEGATEAFF
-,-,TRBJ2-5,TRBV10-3,TGTGCCATCAGTGAGACAGGCCCGCATGCGGAGACCCAGTACTTC,CAISETGPHAETQYF
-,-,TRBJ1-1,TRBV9,TGTGCCAGCAGCGTAGACGAGGGGCGGTTCACTGAAGCTTTCTTT,CASSVDEGRFTEAFF
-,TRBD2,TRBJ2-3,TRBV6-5,TGTGCCAGCAGCTCCTCCGGGACTAGCGGGTGCCCGGATACGCAGTATTTT,CASSSSGTSGCPDTQYF
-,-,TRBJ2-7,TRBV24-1,TGTGCCACCAGTGATTCCCGGGACAACTCCTACGAGCAGTACTTC,CATSDSRDNSYEQYF
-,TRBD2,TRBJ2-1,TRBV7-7,TGTGCTAGCAGCTTAGAGACTAGCGGGGGCCGGAGTTCCTACAATGAGCAGTTCTTC,CASSLETSGGRSSYNEQFF
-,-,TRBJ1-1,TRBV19,TGTGCCAGTACCAGCGTGGGAGGGGGTCGTACTGAAGCTTTCTTT,CASTSVGGGRTEAFF
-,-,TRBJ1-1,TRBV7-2,TGTGCCAGCAGCTTAGTTCCGAACACTGAAGCTTTCTTT,CASSLVPNTEAFF
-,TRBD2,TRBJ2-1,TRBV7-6,TGTGCCAGCAGCTTTAGCGGGGGGAGTGATGAGCAGTTCTTC,CASSFSGGSDEQFF
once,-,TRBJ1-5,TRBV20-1,TGCAGTGCCCCAGAGCAGGGAGGGCATCAGCCCCAGCATTTT,CSAPEQGGHQPQHF
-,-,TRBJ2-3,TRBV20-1,TGCAGTGCTAACCGGGTGTCAGATACGCAGTATTTT,CSANRVSDTQYF
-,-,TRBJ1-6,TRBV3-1,TGTGCCAGCAGTCAACGGGGAAATAATTCACCCCTCCACTTT,CASSQRGNNSPLHF
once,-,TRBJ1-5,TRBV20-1,TGCAGTGCTGAGGGGGGGGTAGGGCTTAGCAATCAGCCCCAGCATTTT,CSAEGGVGLSNQPQHF
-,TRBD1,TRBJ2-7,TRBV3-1,TGTGCCAGCAGCCGGGGGACAGGGAGCACCTACGAGCAGTACTTC,CASSRGTGSTYEQYF
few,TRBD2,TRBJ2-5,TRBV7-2,TGTGCCAGCAGCTTAGCCGGGACTAGCGGGGGGACGCAGTACTTC,CASSLAGTSGGTQYF
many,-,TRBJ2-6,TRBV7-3,TGTGCCAGCAGCCTAACTCCGGGGGCCAACGTCCTGACTTTC,CASSLTPGANVLTF
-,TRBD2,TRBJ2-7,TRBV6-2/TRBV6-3,TGCGCCAGCAGTTACTCGGGTCTAGCGGGGATCTACAGTGAGCAGTACTTC,CASSYSGLAGIYSEQYF
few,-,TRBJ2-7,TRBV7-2,TGTGCCAGCAGCCCCGAGGGGGGAGCGTACGAGCAGTACTTC,CASSPEGGAYEQYF
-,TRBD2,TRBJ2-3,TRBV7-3,TGTGCCAGCAGCACTAGCGGGGGGGTCGATACGCAGTATTTT,CASSTSGGVDTQYF
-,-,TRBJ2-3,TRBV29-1,TGCAGCGTTTTAGGGCCAGCCTCCGACCCCACAGATACGCAGTATTTT,CSVLGPASDPTDTQYF
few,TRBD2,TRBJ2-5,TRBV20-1,TGCAGTGCGATGCTAGCGGGGGTCGGGGAGACCCAGTACTTC,CSAMLAGVGETQYF
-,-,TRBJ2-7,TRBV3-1,TGTGCCAGCAGCCAAGACGAGCAGTACTTC,CASSQDEQYF
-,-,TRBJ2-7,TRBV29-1,TGCAGCGTCACCAGGGTCGATGAGCAGTACTTC,CSVTRVDEQYF
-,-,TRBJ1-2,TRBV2,TGTGCCAGCAGTGAAGAGGGGCCGCTCTATGGCTACACCTTC,CASSEEGPLYGYTF
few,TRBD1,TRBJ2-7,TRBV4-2,TGTGCCAGCAGCCAAGATGGGTCAGGGGGCTACAATGAGCAGTACTTC,CASSQDGSGGYNEQYF
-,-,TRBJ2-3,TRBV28,TGTGCCAGCGGCGGCGGCACAGATACGCAGTATTTT,CASGGGTDTQYF
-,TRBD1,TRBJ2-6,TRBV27,TGTGCCAGCAGATCTCAGGGGGCGTCCGGGGCCAACGCCCTGACTTTC,CASRSQGASGANALTF
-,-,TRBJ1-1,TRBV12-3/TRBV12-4,TGTGCCAGCAGGACGACCGACAGAAGGGATTTCTTT,CASRTTDRRDFF
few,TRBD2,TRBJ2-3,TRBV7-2,TGTGCCAGCACCTTCCGGGCGACTAGCGGGGGGGAGAGAGATACGCAGTATTTT,CASTFRATSGGERDTQYF
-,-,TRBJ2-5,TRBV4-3,TGCGCCAGCAGCCAAGCGGGGGCACCCGGGGAGACCCAGTACTTC,CASSQAGAPGETQYF
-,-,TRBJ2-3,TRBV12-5,TGTGCTAGTGGTTTGGACCTCCCTAGTCGAGATACGCAGTATTTT,CASGLDLPSRDTQYF